The sequence of this TCR beta chain was determined in a study of cytomegalovirus exposure and HLA in healthy donors. Study in general: Genotyping of 400 or so donors showed that around 85% belonged to the Caucasian-associated ancestry cluster.

On this clone itself: Its antigen is unidentified.

Per the germline V gene, CDR1 is SEHNR and CDR2 is FQNEAQ (reference sequence). Trimming cost V 5 bases and J 8 bases; bases outside gene matches: 4. This CDR3 is 13 amino acids long. Findings of the study overall: Available immune exposure information covered CMV serostatus only. For most TCR beta V segments, an earlier analysis put the productive rate at about 90% or about 30% of the time.

60 Vbeta and 13 Jbeta primers were used in PCR. Measured with immunoSEQ multiplex PCR; TCRdb has only the in-frame clones, and not every one. The data show over 100,000 clones, approximately 78% seen once. The TCR originated in a female donor in good health and CMV-seronegative. Sample: PBMCs. The V call is TRBV7-9, the J call TRBJ1-4; TRBD1 matches at 8 bases. CDR3 in DNA: TGTGCCAGCAGCGGACAGGGAACGGAAAAACTGTTTTTT. As protein: CASSGQGTEKLFF.